This TCR beta chain stems from a study of Graves' ophthalmopathy and Graves' hyperthyroidism. This clonotype was seen a few times. Trimming took 4 bases from V and 4 from J, leaving 20 bases between them. This CDR3 is built from 17 residues. The germline CDR1 and CDR2 sequences are MDHEN and SYDVKM. The study enrolled ophthalmopathy donors with moderate-to-severe activity, CAS ≥3, NOSPECS ≥4 and duration under 3 months. TCR beta CDR3 amplification used RNA transcripts. In the first round, RT-PCR was carried out with HTBI primers, and a multiplex PCR formed the second round. TCRdb fed the multiplex PCR reads into MiXCR, producing one record per CDR3 protein. The sample has approximately 480,000 distinct CDR3 sequences, approximately 15% seen once; the top ten hold about 9.4%.

The receptor comes from a woman aged 30 to 39 with Graves' ophthalmopathy. The source material was blood. This chain links TRBV28 with TRBJ1-3; perhaps TRBD1 as D (6 bases). As DNA, the CDR3 is TGTGCCAGCAGTTCAGCACAGGGACAAAAATGGGGAAACACCATATATTTT. It codes for CASSSAQGQKWGNTIYF.